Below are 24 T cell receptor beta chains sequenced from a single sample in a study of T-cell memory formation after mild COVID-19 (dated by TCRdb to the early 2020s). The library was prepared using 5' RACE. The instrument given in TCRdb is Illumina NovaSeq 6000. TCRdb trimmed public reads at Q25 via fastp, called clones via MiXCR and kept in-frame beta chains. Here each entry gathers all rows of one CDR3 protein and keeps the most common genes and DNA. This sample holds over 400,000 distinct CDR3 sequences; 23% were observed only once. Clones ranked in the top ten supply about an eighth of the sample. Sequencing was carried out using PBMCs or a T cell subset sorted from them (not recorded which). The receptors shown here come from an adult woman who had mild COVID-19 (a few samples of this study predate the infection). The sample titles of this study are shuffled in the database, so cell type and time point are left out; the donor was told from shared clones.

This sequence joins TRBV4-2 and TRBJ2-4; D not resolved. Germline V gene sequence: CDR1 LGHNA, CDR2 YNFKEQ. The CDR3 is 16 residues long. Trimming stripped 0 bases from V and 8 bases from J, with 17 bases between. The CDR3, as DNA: TGTGCCAGCAGCCAAGATTATCGTCCACCCTCTGACATTCAGTACTTC. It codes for CASSQDYRPPSDIQYF.

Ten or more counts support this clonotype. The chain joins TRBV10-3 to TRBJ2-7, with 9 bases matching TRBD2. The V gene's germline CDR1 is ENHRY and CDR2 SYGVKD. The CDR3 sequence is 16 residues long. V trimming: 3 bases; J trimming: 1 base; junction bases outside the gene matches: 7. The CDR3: CAISDSIAGGSYEQYF. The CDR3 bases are TGTGCCATCAGTGACTCGATCGCGGGAGGGTCCTACGAGCAGTACTTC.

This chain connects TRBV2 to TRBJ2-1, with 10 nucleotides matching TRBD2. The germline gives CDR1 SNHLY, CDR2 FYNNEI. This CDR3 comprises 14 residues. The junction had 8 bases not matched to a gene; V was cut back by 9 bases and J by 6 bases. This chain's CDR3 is CARFQREGANEQFF. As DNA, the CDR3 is TGTGCCAGGTTTCAGCGGGAGGGGGCCAATGAGCAGTTCTTC.

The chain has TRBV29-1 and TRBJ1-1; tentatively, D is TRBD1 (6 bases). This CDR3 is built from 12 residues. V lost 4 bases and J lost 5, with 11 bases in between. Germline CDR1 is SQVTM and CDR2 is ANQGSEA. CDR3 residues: CSVGGARTEAFF. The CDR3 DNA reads TGCAGCGTTGGGGGGGCGCGGACTGAAGCTTTCTTT.

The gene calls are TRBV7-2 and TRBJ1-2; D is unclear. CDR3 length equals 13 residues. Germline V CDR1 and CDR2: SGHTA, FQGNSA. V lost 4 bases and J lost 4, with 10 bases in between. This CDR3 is CASSSDGPYGYTF. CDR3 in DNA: TGTGCCAGCAGCTCGGACGGCCCCTATGGCTACACCTTC.

This chain's CDR3 is CASSWTSAQRSGANVLTF. The CDR3 nucleotides read TGCGCCAGCAGCTGGACTAGCGCCCAGCGCTCTGGGGCCAACGTCCTGACTTTC. The chain combines TRBV5-1 with TRBJ2-6, with 9 bases aligning to TRBD2. J was trimmed by 0 bases and V by 3 bases; bases with no gene match: 7. The CDR3 is made up of 18 amino acids. Per the germline V gene, CDR1 is SGHRS and CDR2 is YFSETQ.

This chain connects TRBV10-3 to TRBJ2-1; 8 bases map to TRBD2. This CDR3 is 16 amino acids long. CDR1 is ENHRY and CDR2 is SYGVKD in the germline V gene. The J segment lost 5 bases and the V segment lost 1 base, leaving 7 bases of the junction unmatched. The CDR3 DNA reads TGTGCCATCAGTGAGTATGGGACTAGGGGCCACAATGAGCAGTTCTTC. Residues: CAISEYGTRGHNEQFF.

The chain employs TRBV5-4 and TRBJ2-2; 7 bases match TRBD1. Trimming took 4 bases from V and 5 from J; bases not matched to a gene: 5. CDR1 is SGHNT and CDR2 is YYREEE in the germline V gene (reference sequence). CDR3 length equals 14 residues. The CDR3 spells CASSTETGTGELFF. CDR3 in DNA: TGTGCCAGCAGCACCGAGACAGGGACCGGGGAGCTGTTTTTT.

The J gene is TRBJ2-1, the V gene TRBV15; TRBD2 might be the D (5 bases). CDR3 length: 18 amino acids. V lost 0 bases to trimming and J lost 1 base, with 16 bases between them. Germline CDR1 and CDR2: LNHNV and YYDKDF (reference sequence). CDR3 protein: CATSRDPRGGKSYNEQFF. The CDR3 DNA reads TGTGCCACCAGCAGAGATCCTCGGGGTGGGAAATCCTACAATGAGCAGTTCTTC.

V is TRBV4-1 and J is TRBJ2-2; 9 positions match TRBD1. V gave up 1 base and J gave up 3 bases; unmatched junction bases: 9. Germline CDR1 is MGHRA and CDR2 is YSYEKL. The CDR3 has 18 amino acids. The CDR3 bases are TGCGCCAGCAGCCAAGTGGGTGGGACAGGGATATACACCGGGGAGCTGTTTTTT. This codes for CASSQVGGTGIYTGELFF.

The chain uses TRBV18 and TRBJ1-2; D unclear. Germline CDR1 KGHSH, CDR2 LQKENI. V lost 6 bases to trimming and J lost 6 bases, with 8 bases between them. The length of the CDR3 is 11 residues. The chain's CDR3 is CASSPGDGYTF. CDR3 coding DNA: TGTGCCAGCTCCCCCGGAGATGGCTACACCTTC.

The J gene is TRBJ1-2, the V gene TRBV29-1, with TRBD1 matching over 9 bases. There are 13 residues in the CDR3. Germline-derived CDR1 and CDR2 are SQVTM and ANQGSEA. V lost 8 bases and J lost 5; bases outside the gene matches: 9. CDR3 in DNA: TGCAGCTCAAGTGCGGGACAGGGATATGGCTACACCTTC. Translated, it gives CSSSAGQGYGYTF.

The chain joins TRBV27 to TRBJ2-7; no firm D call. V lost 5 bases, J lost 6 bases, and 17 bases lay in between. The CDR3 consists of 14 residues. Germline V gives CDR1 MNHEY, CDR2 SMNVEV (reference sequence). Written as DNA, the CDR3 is TGTGCCAGCAGTCTGACATCTTTGGGATTCGAGCAGTACTTC. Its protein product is CASSLTSLGFEQYF.

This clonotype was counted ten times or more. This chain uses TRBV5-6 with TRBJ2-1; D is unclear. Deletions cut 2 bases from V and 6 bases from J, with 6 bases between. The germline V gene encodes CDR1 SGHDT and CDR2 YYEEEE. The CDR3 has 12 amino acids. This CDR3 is CASSFAGNEQFF. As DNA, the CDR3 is TGTGCCAGCAGCTTCGCAGGCAATGAGCAGTTCTTC.

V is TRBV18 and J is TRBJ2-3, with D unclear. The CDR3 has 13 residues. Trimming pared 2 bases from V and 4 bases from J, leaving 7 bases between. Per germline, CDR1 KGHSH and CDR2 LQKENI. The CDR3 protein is CASSPWAPDTQYF. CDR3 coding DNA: TGTGCCAGCTCACCATGGGCTCCAGATACGCAGTATTTT.

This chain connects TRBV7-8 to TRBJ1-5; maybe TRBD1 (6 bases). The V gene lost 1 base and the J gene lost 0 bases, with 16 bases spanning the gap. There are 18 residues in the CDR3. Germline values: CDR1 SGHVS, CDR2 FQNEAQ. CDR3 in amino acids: CASSLGIYDRPSNQPQHF. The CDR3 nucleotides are TGTGCCAGCAGCTTAGGGATTTACGACAGGCCTAGCAATCAGCCCCAGCATTTT.

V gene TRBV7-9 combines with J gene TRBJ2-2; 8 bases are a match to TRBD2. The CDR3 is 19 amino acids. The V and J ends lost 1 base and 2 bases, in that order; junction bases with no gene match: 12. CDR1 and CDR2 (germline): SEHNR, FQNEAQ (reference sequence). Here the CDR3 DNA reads TGTGCCAGCAGCTTAGGGGCCAGCGGGAGTCCTTATAACACCGGGGAGCTGTTTTTT. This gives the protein CASSLGASGSPYNTGELFF.

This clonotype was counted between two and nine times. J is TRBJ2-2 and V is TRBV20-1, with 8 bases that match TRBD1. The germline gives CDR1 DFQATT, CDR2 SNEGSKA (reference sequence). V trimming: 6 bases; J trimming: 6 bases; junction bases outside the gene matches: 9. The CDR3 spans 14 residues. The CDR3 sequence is CSAASGGASGELFF. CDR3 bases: TGCAGTGCAGCATCAGGGGGCGCATCCGGGGAGCTGTTTTTT.

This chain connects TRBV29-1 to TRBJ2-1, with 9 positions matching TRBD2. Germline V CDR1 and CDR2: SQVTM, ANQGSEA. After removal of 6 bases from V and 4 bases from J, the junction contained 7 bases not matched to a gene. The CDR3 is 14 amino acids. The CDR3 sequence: CSVTGLATYNEQFF. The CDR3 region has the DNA TGCAGCGTAACAGGACTAGCGACTTACAATGAGCAGTTCTTC.

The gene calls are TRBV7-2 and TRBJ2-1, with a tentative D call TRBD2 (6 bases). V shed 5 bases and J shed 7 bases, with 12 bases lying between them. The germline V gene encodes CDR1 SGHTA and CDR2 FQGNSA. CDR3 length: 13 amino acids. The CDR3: CASSQTLANEQFF. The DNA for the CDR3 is TGTGCCAGCAGCCAGACCCTAGCGAATGAGCAGTTCTTC.

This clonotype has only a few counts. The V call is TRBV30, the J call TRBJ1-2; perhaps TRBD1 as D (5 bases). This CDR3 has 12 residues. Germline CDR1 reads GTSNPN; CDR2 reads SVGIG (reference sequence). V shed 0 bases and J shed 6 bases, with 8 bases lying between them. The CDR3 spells CAWSVRGDGYTF. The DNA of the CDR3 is TGTGCCTGGAGTGTCAGAGGGGATGGCTACACCTTC. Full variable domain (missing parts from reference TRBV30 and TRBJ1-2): SQTIHQWPATLVQPVGSPLSLECTVEGTSNPNLYWYRQAAGRGLQLLFYSVGIGQISSEVPQNLSASRPQDRQFILSSKKLLLSDSGFYLCAWSVRGDGYTFGSGTRLTVV.

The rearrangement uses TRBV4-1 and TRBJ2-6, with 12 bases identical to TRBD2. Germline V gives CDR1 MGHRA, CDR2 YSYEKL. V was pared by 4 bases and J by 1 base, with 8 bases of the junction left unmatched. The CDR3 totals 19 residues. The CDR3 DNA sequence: TGCGCCAGCAGCCCGTTAGTCCTAGCGGGGGGGTCTGGGGCCAACGTCCTGACTTTC. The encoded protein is CASSPLVLAGGSGANVLTF.

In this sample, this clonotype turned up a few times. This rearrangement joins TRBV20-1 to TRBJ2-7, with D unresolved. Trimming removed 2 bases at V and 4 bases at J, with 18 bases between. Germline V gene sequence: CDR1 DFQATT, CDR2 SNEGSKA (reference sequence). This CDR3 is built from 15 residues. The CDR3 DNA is TGCAGTGCTAGAAGTAAGGCGGTAGTTCTATACGAGCAGTACTTC. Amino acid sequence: CSARSKAVVLYEQYF.

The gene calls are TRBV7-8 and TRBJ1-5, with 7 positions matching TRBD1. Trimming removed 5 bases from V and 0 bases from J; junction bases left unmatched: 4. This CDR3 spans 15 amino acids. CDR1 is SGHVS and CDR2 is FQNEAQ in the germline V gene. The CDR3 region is CASSGGTASNQPQHF. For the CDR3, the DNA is TGTGCCAGCAGCGGCGGGACAGCTAGCAATCAGCCCCAGCATTTT.